This T cell receptor (beta chain) was identified in a study of T cell responses to AZD1222 COVID-19 vaccine. Study results and caveats: Clonal diversity was possibly underestimated, and the donors were mostly white British, with more females.

J gave up 2 bases and V 4 bases, and 2 bases lay outside the gene matches. Per germline, CDR1 LGHNA and CDR2 YNFKEQ. CDR3 length: 14 amino acids. The assay was immunoSEQ multiplex PCR, and TCRdb's table has in-frame clones only and misses some. Among around 150,000 clones, over 80% were seen once, and the ten largest hold 6% to 7%. Notes on this clone: Its antigen is currently unknown.

This material consisted of peripheral blood, taken 28 days after the second AZD1222 dose. This TCR was sampled from an adult who received the AZD1222 COVID-19 vaccine. The chain is built from TRBV4-2 and TRBJ2-3; TRBD2 agrees at 8 bases. The CDR3 here is CASSPGGDTDTQYF. CDR3 coding DNA: TGTGCCAGCAGCCCCGGGGGGGACACAGATACGCAGTATTTT.